Listed here are 11 T cell receptor beta chains from one sample, sequenced in a study of shared clonotypes between healthy human individuals. The assay was immunoSEQ multiplex PCR, and TCRdb's table has in-frame clones only and misses some. The data show about 2 million clones, 95% seen once. Material for sequencing was naive CD4+ T cells sorted from blood. Described subset: CD45RA+ positively selected. The origin of the receptors is a man between 18 and 35 years old in good health.

This chain connects TRBV7-6 to TRBJ1-4, with D unresolved. Trimming left V 3 bases short and J 8 bases short, with 10 bases between. Germline V lookup: CDR1 SGHVS, CDR2 FNYEAQ. The CDR3 is made up of 13 amino acids. The CDR3, as DNA: TGTGCCAGCAGCTTCCCCCAAGGGGAAAAACTGTTTTTT. Its translation: CASSFPQGEKLFF.

The chain recombines TRBV19 with TRBJ2-1, with D perhaps matching TRBD1 or TRBD2 (5 bases each). The CDR3 contains 13 residues. Trimming took off 7 bases at V and 6 bases at J, with 13 bases between the two ends. CDR1 LNHDA and CDR2 SQIVND come from the germline V gene (reference sequence). This CDR3 reads CASTPEGPNEQFF. CDR3 coding DNA: TGTGCCAGTACCCCCGAGGGGCCCAATGAGCAGTTCTTC.

The chain couples TRBV18 to TRBJ2-7, with no clear D. This CDR3 is built from 13 residues. Between the trimmed V and J ends, which lost 1 base and 3 bases, there was a span of 7 bases. Germline-derived CDR1 and CDR2 are KGHSH and LQKENI. CDR3 nucleotide sequence: TGTGCCAGCTCACCACAACGCCTCTACGAGCAGTACTTC. Translating gives CASSPQRLYEQYF. Using reference TRBV18 and TRBJ2-7 for the parts outside the CDR3, the full variable domain is NAGVMQNPRHLVRRRGQEARLRCSPMKGHSHVYWYRQLPEEGLKFMVYLQKENIIDESGMPKERFSAEFPKEGPSILRIQQVVRGDSAAYFCASSPQRLYEQYFGPGTRLTVT.

The rearrangement links TRBV13 to TRBJ2-3; D call uncertain. The CDR3 is 16 residues long. Germline lookup yields CDR1 PRHDT and CDR2 FYEKMQ (reference sequence). Trimming shortened V by 4 bases and J by 2 bases, and 16 bases separated the two germline ends. CDR3 region: CASSSGPSGPTDTQYF. The DNA for the CDR3 is TGTGCCAGCAGCTCAGGACCCAGTGGCCCCACAGATACGCAGTATTTT.

The rearrangement uses TRBV25-1 and TRBJ2-2, with D maybe TRBD1 (5 bases). Germline CDR1 MGHDK, CDR2 SYGVNS. This CDR3 is built from 15 residues. V was trimmed by 7 bases and J by 6 bases, leaving 18 bases between them. The CDR3 nucleotides are TGTGCCAGCAAGGGTCCAGGGCAGTATTCCGGGGAGCTGTTTTTT. It encodes CASKGPGQYSGELFF.

This clone was seen once. The V call is TRBV6-1, the J call TRBJ2-1; TRBD1 agrees at 9 bases. Germline loops: CDR1 MNHNS, CDR2 SASEGT. The CDR3 length is 16 residues. The ends lost 0 bases at V and 9 bases at J; junction bases unmatched: 9. CDR3 DNA sequence: TGTGCCAGCAGTGAAGCTTTCCCGGGACAGGGTAGTGAGCAGTTCTTC. Protein product: CASSEAFPGQGSEQFF.

Here the CDR3 DNA reads TGTGCCTGGAGTCCCAGGGGATTAGGCTCCTACGAGCAGTACTTC. Amino acids: CAWSPRGLGSYEQYF. The chain joins TRBV30 to TRBJ2-7; D might be TRBD1 (6 bases). Germline loops: CDR1 GTSNPN, CDR2 SVGIG (reference sequence). The CDR3 consists of 15 residues. The V gene lost 2 bases and the J gene lost 0 bases, with 14 bases spanning the gap.

The chain uses TRBV10-3 and TRBJ1-3; 7 bases match TRBD1. CDR1 is ENHRY, CDR2 SYGVKD, per germline. This CDR3 has 15 residues. J lost 2 bases, V lost 4 bases, and 5 bases had no gene match. This CDR3 reads CAISGGQITGNTIYF. CDR3 nucleotide sequence: TGTGCCATCAGTGGGGGACAGATCACTGGAAACACCATATATTTT.

This rearrangement joins TRBV21-1 to TRBJ1-6. TRBV21-1 is recorded as a pseudogene. The CDR3 length is 16 residues. CDR3 amino acids: CASSNCSGAPNSPLHF. The CDR3 bases are TGTGCCAGCAGCAATTGTTCGGGGGCCCCGAATTCACCCCTCCACTTT.

Turning to this clone: This could be a read error, since a much larger clone is one nucleotide away. The CDR3 ends on some other residue instead of the conserved phenylalanine or tryptophan, so this is likely a read error. The chain joins TRBV4-1 to TRBJ1-2, with D unresolved. The length of the CDR3 is 14 residues. Germline values: CDR1 MGHRA, CDR2 YSYEKL. Deletions cut 1 base from V and 2 bases from J, with 8 bases between. In nucleotides, the CDR3 is TGCGCCAGCAGCCAAGTAGGAGGGAACTATGGCTACACCCTC. The encoded protein is CASSQVGGNYGYTL.

J is TRBJ1-4 and V is TRBV2; D ambiguous. CDR3 length: 13 residues. Trimming left V 0 bases short and J 8 bases short, with 7 bases between. Germline CDR1 and CDR2: SNHLY and FYNNEI. The CDR3 is CASSEARTEKLFF. The CDR3 nucleotides read TGTGCCAGCAGTGAAGCCAGGACCGAAAAACTGTTTTTT.